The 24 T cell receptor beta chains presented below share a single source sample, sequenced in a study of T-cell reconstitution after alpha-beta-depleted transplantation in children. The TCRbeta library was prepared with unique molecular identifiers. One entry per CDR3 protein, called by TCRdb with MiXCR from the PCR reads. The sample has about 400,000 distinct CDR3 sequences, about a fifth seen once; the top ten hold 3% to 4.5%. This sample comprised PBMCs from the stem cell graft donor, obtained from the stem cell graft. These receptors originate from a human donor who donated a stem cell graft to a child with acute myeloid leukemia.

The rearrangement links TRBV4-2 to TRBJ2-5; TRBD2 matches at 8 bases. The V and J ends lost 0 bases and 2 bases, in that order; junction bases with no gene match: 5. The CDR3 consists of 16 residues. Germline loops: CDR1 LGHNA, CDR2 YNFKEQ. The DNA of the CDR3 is TGTGCCAGCAGCCAAGATTACGGACTAGCACAAGAGACCCAGTACTTC. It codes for CASSQDYGLAQETQYF.

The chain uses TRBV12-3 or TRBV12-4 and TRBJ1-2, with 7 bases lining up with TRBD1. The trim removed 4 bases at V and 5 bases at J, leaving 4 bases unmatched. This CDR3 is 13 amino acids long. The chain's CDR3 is CASSSGQQYGYTF. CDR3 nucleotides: TGTGCCAGCAGTTCGGGACAGCAATATGGCTACACCTTC.

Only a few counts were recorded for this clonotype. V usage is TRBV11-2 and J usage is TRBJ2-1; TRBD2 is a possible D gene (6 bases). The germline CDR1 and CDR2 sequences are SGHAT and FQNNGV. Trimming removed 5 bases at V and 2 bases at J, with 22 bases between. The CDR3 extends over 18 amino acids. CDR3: CASSQGMRGKGTYNEQFF. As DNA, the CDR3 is TGTGCCAGCAGCCAAGGCATGCGGGGTAAGGGGACCTACAATGAGCAGTTCTTC.

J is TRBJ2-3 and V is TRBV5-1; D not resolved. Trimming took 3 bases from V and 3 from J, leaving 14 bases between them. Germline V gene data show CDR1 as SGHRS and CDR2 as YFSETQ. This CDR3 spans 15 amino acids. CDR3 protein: CASSSYQPGTDTQYF. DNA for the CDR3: TGCGCCAGCAGCTCGTATCAACCGGGTACAGATACGCAGTATTTT.

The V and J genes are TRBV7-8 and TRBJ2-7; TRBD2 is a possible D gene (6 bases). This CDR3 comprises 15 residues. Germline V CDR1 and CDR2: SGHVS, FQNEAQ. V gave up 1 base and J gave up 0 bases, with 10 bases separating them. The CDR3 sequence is CASSLGGMLSYEQYF. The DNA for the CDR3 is TGTGCCAGCAGCTTAGGCGGGATGCTCTCCTACGAGCAGTACTTC. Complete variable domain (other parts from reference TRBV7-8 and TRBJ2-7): GAGVSQSPRYKVAKRGQDVALRCDPISGHVSLFWYQQALGQGPEFLTYFQNEAQLDKSGLPSDRFFAERPEGSVSTLKIQRTQQEDSAVYLCASSLGGMLSYEQYFGPGTRLTVT.

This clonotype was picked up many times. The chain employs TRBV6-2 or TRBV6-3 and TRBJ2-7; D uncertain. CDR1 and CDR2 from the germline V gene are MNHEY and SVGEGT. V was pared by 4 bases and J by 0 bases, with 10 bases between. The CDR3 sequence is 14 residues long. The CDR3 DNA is TGTGCCAGCAGTTCCGGGTTCTACTCCTACGAGCAGTACTTC. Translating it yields CASSSGFYSYEQYF.

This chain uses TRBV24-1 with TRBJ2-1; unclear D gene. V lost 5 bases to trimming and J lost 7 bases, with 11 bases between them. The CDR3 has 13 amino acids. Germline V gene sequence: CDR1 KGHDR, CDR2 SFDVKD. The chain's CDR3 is CATSVGSRNEQFF. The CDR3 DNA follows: TGTGCCACCAGTGTAGGTAGCCGTAATGAGCAGTTCTTC.

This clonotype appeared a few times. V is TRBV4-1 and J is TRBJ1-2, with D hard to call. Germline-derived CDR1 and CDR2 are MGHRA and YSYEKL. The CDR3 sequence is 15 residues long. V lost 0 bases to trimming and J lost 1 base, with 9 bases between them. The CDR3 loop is CASSQDRGSNYGYTF. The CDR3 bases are TGCGCCAGCAGCCAAGATCGGGGTAGTAACTATGGCTACACCTTC.

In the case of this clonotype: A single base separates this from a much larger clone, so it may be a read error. CDR3 in amino acids: CRERLAHEQFF. CDR3 nucleotides: TGCAGGGAACGCCTAGCCCATGAGCAGTTCTTC. The chain couples TRBV29-1 to TRBJ2-1; D is possibly TRBD2 (5 bases). Germline-derived CDR1 and CDR2 are SQVTM and ANQGSEA. This CDR3 is 11 amino acids long.

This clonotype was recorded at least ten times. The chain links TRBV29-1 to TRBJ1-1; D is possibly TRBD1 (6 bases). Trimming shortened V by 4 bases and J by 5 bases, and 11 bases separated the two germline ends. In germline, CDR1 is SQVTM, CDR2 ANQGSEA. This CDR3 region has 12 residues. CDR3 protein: CSVVQGLTEAFF. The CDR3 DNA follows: TGCAGCGTTGTACAGGGACTTACTGAAGCTTTCTTT.

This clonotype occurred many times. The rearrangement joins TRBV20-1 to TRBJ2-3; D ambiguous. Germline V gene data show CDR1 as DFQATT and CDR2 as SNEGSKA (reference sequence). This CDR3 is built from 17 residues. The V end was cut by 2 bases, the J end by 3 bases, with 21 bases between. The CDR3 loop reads CSARPMIRRQGTDTQYF. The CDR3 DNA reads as TGCAGTGCTAGACCAATGATCAGGCGGCAAGGGACAGATACGCAGTATTTT.

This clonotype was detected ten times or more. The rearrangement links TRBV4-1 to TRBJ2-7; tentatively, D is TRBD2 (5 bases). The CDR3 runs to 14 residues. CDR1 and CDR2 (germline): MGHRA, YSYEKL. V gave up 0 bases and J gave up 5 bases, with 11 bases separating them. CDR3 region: CASSQDSSGDEQYF. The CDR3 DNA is TGCGCCAGCAGCCAAGATTCGAGCGGCGACGAGCAGTACTTC.

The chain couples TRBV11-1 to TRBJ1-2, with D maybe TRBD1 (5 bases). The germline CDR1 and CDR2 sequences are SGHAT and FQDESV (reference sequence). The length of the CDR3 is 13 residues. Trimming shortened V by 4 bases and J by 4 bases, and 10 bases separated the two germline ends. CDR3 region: CASSSDKSYGYTF. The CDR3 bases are TGTGCCAGCAGCTCGGACAAGAGCTATGGCTACACCTTC.

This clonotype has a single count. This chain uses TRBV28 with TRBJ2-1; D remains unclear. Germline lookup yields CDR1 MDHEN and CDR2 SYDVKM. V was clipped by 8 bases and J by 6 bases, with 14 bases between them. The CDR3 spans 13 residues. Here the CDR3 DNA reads TGTGCCAGCTCCAGATTGGTAGGCAATGAGCAGTTCTTC. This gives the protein CASSRLVGNEQFF.

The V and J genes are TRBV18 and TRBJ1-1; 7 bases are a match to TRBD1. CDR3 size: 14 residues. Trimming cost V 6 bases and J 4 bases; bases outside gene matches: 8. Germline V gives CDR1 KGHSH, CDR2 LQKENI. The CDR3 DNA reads TGTGCCAGCTCCACAGGGGTAGGTGGCACTGAAGCTTTCTTT. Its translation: CASSTGVGGTEAFF.

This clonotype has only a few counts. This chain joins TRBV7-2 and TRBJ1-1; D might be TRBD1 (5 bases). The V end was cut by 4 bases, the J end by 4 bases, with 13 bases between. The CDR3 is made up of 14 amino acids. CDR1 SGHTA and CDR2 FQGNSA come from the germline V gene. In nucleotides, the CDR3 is TGTGCCAGCAGCTCGGCAGGGATGGGCACTGAAGCTTTCTTT. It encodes CASSSAGMGTEAFF.

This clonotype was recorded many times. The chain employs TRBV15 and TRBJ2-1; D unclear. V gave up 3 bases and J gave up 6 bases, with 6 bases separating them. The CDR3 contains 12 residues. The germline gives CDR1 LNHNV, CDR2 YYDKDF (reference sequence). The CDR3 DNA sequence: TGTGCCACCAGCAGGGCAAGCAATGAGCAGTTCTTC. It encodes CATSRASNEQFF.

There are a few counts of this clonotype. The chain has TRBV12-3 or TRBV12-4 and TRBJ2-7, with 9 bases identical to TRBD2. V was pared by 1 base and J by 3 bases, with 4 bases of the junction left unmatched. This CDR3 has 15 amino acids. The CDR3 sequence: CASSLEAGGGYEQYF. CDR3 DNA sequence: TGTGCCAGCAGTTTAGAAGCGGGAGGAGGCTACGAGCAGTACTTC.

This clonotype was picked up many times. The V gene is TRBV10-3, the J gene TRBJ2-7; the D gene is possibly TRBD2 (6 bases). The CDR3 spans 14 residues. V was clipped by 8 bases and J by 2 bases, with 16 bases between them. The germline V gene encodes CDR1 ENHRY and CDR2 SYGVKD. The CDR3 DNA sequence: TGTGCCATCGCCAACTGGCGGGGAACCTACGAGCAGTACTTC. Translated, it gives CAIANWRGTYEQYF.

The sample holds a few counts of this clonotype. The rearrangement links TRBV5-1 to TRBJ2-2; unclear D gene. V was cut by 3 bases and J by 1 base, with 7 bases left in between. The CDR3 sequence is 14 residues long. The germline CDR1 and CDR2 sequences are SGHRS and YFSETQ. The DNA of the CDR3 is TGCGCCAGCAGCTGGACGGAGAACACCGGGGAGCTGTTTTTT. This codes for CASSWTENTGELFF.

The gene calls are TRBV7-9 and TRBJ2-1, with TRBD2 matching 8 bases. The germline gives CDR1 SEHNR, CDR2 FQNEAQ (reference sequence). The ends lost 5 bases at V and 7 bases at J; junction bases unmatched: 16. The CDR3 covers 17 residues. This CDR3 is CASSETLREGLGNEQFF. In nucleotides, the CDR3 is TGTGCCAGCAGCGAAACCCTACGGGAGGGCCTCGGGAATGAGCAGTTCTTC.

CDR3 sequence reads: CASSKAGTENYEQYF. CDR3 nucleotide sequence: TGTGCCAGCAGTAAAGCCGGGACTGAAAACTACGAGCAGTACTTC. The chain recombines TRBV6-2 or TRBV6-3 with TRBJ2-7, with a tentative D call TRBD2 (6 bases). CDR1 is MNHEY and CDR2 is SVGEGT in the germline V gene. This CDR3 is built from 15 residues. V was pared by 5 bases and J by 3 bases, with 17 bases between.

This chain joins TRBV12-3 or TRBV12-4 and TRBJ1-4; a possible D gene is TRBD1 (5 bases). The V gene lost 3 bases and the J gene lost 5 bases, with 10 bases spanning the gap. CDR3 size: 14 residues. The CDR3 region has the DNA TGTGCCAGCAGTTTGTGGACACAGAATGAAAAACTGTTTTTT. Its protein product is CASSLWTQNEKLFF.

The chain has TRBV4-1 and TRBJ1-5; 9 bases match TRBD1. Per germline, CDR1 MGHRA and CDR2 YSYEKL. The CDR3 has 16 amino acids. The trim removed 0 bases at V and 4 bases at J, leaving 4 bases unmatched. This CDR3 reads CASSQEKQGANQPQHF. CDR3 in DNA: TGCGCCAGCAGCCAAGAAAAACAGGGGGCGAATCAGCCCCAGCATTTT.